A selection of T cell receptor beta chains follows, all from one sample in a study of long-term antiretroviral therapy in people with HIV. The data were produced by immunoSEQ multiplex PCR, yet TCRdb's version contains in-frame clones alone and is incomplete. The data show 35,000 to 40,000 clones, approximately 83% seen once. Material: unsorted PBMCs, obtained 2.2 years after starting antiretroviral therapy. These receptors were taken from a man between 18 and 35 years old with HIV. The CDR3 runs from the conserved cysteine through the conserved F or W. A D gene is named only where the DNA matches it firmly. Expanded clones get a size class; other rows say once, few or many, or leave the size out.

clone_size j_call cdr3_length v_call d_call cdr3_nt cdr3_aa
. TRBJ1-4 16 TRBV5-1 . TGCGCCAGCAGCTTGGAGGGGCTTGCAACTAATGAAAAACTGTTTTTT CASSLEGLATNEKLFF
. TRBJ2-1 15 TRBV27 TRBD1 TGTGCCAGCAGTACCCTGGGACAGGTAATTAATGAGCAGTTCTTC CASSTLGQVINEQFF
. TRBJ2-5 14 TRBV7-9 . TGTGCCAGCAGCCTCGCCGATTTCGAAGAGACCCAGTACTTC CASSLADFEETQYF
. TRBJ2-2 15 TRBV19 . TGTGCCAGTAGTATTGTCGCAGGGGCTGTCGGGGAGCTGTTTTTT CASSIVAGAVGELFF
once TRBJ2-5 16 TRBV5-4 . TGTGCCAGCAGCCCTACCCCCACAGTAGAGCAAGAGACCCAGTACTTC CASSPTPTVEQETQYF
. TRBJ1-2 15 TRBV5-1 TRBD1 TGCGCCAGCAGCCATACAGGGGGCAGAGACTATGGCTACACCTTC CASSHTGGRDYGYTF
. TRBJ1-2 15 TRBV9 . TGTGCCAGCAGCCCAGAGGGAGGGGGTAACTATGGCTACACCTTC CASSPEGGGNYGYTF
. TRBJ1-2 14 TRBV5-5 . TGTGCCAGCAGCTTGGGACCCCCGTGGCGCGGCTACACCTTC CASSLGPPWRGYTF
. TRBJ2-3 15 TRBV9 . TGTGCCAGCAGCCGGACGGGGCAATTCACAGATACGCAGTATTTT CASSRTGQFTDTQYF
once TRBJ1-2 16 TRBV6-1 . TGTGCCAGCAGTGAAAACTTCAGGGTAGACGACTATGGCTACACCTTC CASSENFRVDDYGYTF
. TRBJ1-5 13 TRBV28 . TGTGCCAGCAGTAGCGGGACGACGAAGCCCCAGCATTTT CASSSGTTKPQHF
. TRBJ2-2 16 TRBV6-5 TRBD2 TGTGCCAGCAGTTACGGTTGGGGAGGGTATGCCGGGGAGCTGTTTTTT CASSYGWGGYAGELFF
. TRBJ2-1 15 TRBV7-9 TRBD2 TGTGCCAGCAGCTTTAGCGGGGGGGCTGGGAATGAGCAGTTCTTC CASSFSGGAGNEQFF
. TRBJ1-4 13 TRBV30 . TGTGCCTGGAGTCAGCTTACTAATGAAAAACTGTTTTTT CAWSQLTNEKLFF
. TRBJ2-1 15 TRBV5-1 TRBD2 TGCGCCAGCAGCTTGGACGCGGGGGGGGTGGGTGAGCAGTTCTTC CASSLDAGGVGEQFF
once TRBJ1-1 14 TRBV15 . TGTGCCACCAGCAGTGAACAGGGATGGACTGAAGCTTTCTTT CATSSEQGWTEAFF
few TRBJ2-3 17 TRBV6-4 TRBD2 TGTGCCAGCAGTGACGGACTAGCGGGGGGGCCGAGAGATACGCAGTATTTT CASSDGLAGGPRDTQYF
. TRBJ1-4 15 TRBV14 . TGTGCCAGCAGCCCCAGAAGGGCAGCTAATGAAAAACTGTTTTTT CASSPRRAANEKLFF
. TRBJ2-5 12 TRBV5-6 . TGTGCCAGCAGCTGGCGCCAAGAGACCCAGTACTTC CASSWRQETQYF
. TRBJ2-3 15 TRBV18 TRBD2 TGTGCCAGCTCACCGCTAAGCGGGGCCACAGATACGCAGTATTTT CASSPLSGATDTQYF
. TRBJ2-1 17 TRBV27 TRBD2 TGTGCCAGCAGCCCTTTTTGGCGACTAGCGGGGAACAATGAGCAGTTCTTC CASSPFWRLAGNNEQFF
. TRBJ1-5 13 TRBV2 . TGTGCCAGCAGTCGGGACAGCAATCAGCCCCAGCATTTT CASSRDSNQPQHF
once TRBJ2-2 17 TRBV11-2 TRBD2 TGTGCCAGCAGCTCCCGGGTAGCGGGATTCAACACCGGGGAGCTGTTTTTT CASSSRVAGFNTGELFF
once TRBJ1-3 16 TRBV6-5 . TGTGCCAGCAGTTACTCGCCTCCAGGTATTAGCGACACCATATATTTT CASSYSPPGISDTIYF
. TRBJ2-1 12 TRBV6-5 . TGTGCCAGCAGTTACGGGGTGGGAGAGCAGTTCTTC CASSYGVGEQFF
few TRBJ2-2 16 TRBV4-1 TRBD1 TGCGCCAGCAGCCCCCGGGACAGTCGGGGCACCGGGGAGCTGTTTTTT CASSPRDSRGTGELFF
. TRBJ2-3 17 TRBV5-6 TRBD1 TGTGCCAGCAGCTCGGAACAACAGGACAGGGACACAGATACGCAGTATTTT CASSSEQQDRDTDTQYF
. TRBJ2-2 12 TRBV11-3 . TGTGCCAGCCGACTAGAGTCCGGGGAGCTGTTTTTT CASRLESGELFF
. TRBJ2-2 14 TRBV18 . TGTGCCAGCTCGAACAGCCAGAACACCGGGGAGCTGTTTTTT CASSNSQNTGELFF
. TRBJ1-3 12 TRBV11-2 TRBD1 TGTGCGGGACAGGGTGCCGGAAACACCATATATTTT CAGQGAGNTIYF
once TRBJ2-7 16 TRBV4-1 TRBD1 TGCGCCAGCAGCCAAGATGGGCAGGGGGAAACCTACGAGCAGTACTTC CASSQDGQGETYEQYF